The 13 T cell receptor beta chains below come from one sample, sequenced in a study of vaccination and CD4 T cells after COVID-19. Sequence data for DNA of cultured CD4+ T cells were generated by the Oncomine TCR Beta short-read assay. Each CDR3 protein gets one entry after TCRdb re-called the PCR reads with MiXCR. The data contain around 21,000 distinct CDR3 sequences, over 50% of them singletons. Indicated treatment: approximately 11-day PBMC culture with coronavirus spike peptide pools or control peptides (ViraFEST assay). For these receptors, no antigen is known. Sequenced input: CD4+ T cells from blood, cultured in vitro. These receptors all stem from a human donor who had recovered from COVID-19.

This clonotype was recorded a few times. The chain joins TRBV7-2 to TRBJ2-1; 7 bases are a match to TRBD2. Looked up from germline, CDR1 is SGHTA and CDR2 is FQGNSA. The CDR3 consists of 15 residues. J gave up 2 bases and V 5 bases, and 6 bases lay outside the gene matches. The CDR3 nucleotides are TGTGCCAGCAGCCCCCCGGGGGGAGCCTACAATGAGCAGTTCTTC. Encoded protein: CASSPPGGAYNEQFF.

The CDR3 DNA reads TGTGCCAGCAGCTTAGGCAGGGTTCGCACCGGGGAGCTGTTTTTT. This gives the protein CASSLGRVRTGELFF. The chain carries TRBV7-9 and TRBJ2-2, with a tentative D call TRBD1 (5 bases). CDR1 and CDR2 from the germline V gene are SEHNR and FQNEAQ (reference sequence). The length of the CDR3 is 15 residues. Trimming stripped 1 base from V and 4 bases from J, with 10 bases between.

This chain links TRBV6-1 with TRBJ2-5, with TRBD2 as a possible D gene (5 bases). The CDR3 sequence is 14 residues long. Per the germline V gene, CDR1 is MNHNS and CDR2 is SASEGT. Between the trimmed V and J ends, which lost 5 bases and 4 bases, there was a span of 14 bases. CDR3 sequence: CASSPPRGGETQYF. The DNA for the CDR3 is TGTGCCAGCAGTCCCCCCCGAGGAGGAGAGACCCAGTACTTC.

This rearrangement joins TRBV20-1 to TRBJ1-2; TRBD1 aligns across 8 bases. The J segment lost 6 bases and the V segment lost 2 bases, leaving 5 bases of the junction unmatched. CDR1 and CDR2 (germline): DFQATT, SNEGSKA (reference sequence). This CDR3 contains 13 residues. The CDR3: CSARPRGRNGYTF. Written as DNA, the CDR3 is TGCAGTGCTAGACCCAGGGGGCGGAATGGCTACACCTTC.

The chain employs TRBV7-8 and TRBJ2-7; 8 nucleotides agree with TRBD2. The V gene end was trimmed by 5 bases and the J gene end by 0 bases; junction bases not matched to a gene: 9. CDR1 is SGHVS, CDR2 FQNEAQ, per germline. The CDR3 totals 16 residues. The CDR3 spells CASSRSRREDSYEQYF. CDR3 DNA: TGTGCCAGCAGCCGTTCCAGGCGGGAGGACTCCTACGAGCAGTACTTC.

The chain employs TRBV6-2 or TRBV6-3 and TRBJ2-4; 15 bases are a match to TRBD2. The CDR3 contains 19 residues. Losses at the gene ends were 4 bases for V and 1 base for J; bases not matched to a gene: 8. Per germline, CDR1 MNHEY and CDR2 SVGEGT. The DNA of the CDR3 is TGTGCCAGCAGTTGGCCGGGACTAGCGGGAGGAAGGGCCAAAAACATTCAGTACTTC. As protein: CASSWPGLAGGRAKNIQYF.

The chain recombines TRBV7-2 with TRBJ1-1; no firm D call. The length of the CDR3 is 14 residues. Looked up from germline, CDR1 is SGHTA and CDR2 is FQGNSA. Trimming took off 1 base at V and 1 base at J, with 7 bases between the two ends. The CDR3 DNA reads TGTGCCAGCAGCTTAGTGTACAGGAACACTGAAGCTTTCTTT. Translated, it gives CASSLVYRNTEAFF.

This clonotype occurred once. The chain links TRBV21-1 to TRBJ2-5; the tabulated D call, TRBD1, remains unverified against the DNA. TRBV21-1 is a listed pseudogene. The CDR3 sequence is 18 residues long. CDR3 coding DNA: TGTGCCAGCAGCAAAGCGGGGACCGGGAGCCTGGATCAAGAGACCCAGTACTTC. Protein sequence: CASSKAGTGSLDQETQYF.

The chain employs TRBV15 and TRBJ2-1; TRBD2 aligns across 9 bases. With V trimmed by 6 bases and J by 8 bases, 5 bases remained unmatched. The V gene's germline CDR1 is LNHNV and CDR2 YYDKDF (reference sequence). The CDR3 is 13 residues long. The CDR3 nucleotides read TGTGCCACCAGTCGGACTAGCGCCGATGAGCAGTTCTTC. Its protein product is CATSRTSADEQFF.

This chain uses TRBV7-2 with TRBJ2-1; no clear D gene. Germline V gene lookup returns CDR1 SGHTA and CDR2 FQGNSA. Trimming shortened V by 8 bases and J by 1 base, and 9 bases separated the two germline ends. The CDR3 has 13 amino acids. The DNA for the CDR3 is TGTGCCAGCTGCACTTCGTCCTACAATGAGCAGTTCTTC. Its translation is CASCTSSYNEQFF.

The rearrangement joins TRBV20-1 to TRBJ1-4; D is unclear. The CDR3 contains 14 residues. Trimming stripped 3 bases from V and 8 bases from J, with 16 bases between. Germline CDR1 reads DFQATT; CDR2 reads SNEGSKA (reference sequence). The CDR3 bases are TGCAGTGCTAGTGAACAAAGGCGTGGGGAAAAACTGTTTTTT. Translated, it gives CSASEQRRGEKLFF.

The chain joins TRBV7-6 to TRBJ2-1; no clear D gene. Trimming stripped 1 base from V and 4 bases from J, with 11 bases between. Looked up from germline, CDR1 is SGHVS and CDR2 is FNYEAQ. This CDR3 contains 15 residues. The CDR3 DNA reads TGTGCCAGCAGCTTAGATCAGTTAGGTTACAATGAGCAGTTCTTC. It specifies CASSLDQLGYNEQFF.

This chain joins TRBV20-1 and TRBJ2-2; TRBD2 matches 10 bases. The CDR3 runs 16 residues. Germline V CDR1 and CDR2: DFQATT, SNEGSKA (reference sequence). Trimming took 3 bases from V and 4 from J; bases not matched to a gene: 8. The CDR3 DNA is TGCAGTGCTAGCTTTCGAACTAGCGGGACCACCGGGGAGCTGTTTTTT. This gives the protein CSASFRTSGTTGELFF.